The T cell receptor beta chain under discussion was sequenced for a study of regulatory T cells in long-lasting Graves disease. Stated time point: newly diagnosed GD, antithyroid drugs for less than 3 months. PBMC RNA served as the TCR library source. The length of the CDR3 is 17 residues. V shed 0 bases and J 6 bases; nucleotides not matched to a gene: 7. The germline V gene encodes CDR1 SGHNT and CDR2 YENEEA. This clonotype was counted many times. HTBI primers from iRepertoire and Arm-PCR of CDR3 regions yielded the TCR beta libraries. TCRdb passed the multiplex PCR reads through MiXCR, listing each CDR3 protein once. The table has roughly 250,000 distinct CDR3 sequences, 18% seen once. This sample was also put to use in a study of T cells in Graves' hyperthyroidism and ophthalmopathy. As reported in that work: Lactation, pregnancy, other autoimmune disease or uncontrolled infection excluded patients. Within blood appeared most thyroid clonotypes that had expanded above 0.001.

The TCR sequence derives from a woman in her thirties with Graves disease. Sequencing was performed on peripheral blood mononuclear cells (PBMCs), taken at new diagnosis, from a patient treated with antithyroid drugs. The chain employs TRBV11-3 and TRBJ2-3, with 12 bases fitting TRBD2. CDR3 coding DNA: TGTGCCAGCAGCTTAGATGTCCTAGCGGGGGGGACGGATACGCAGTATTTT. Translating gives CASSLDVLAGGTDTQYF.